The 22 T cell receptor beta chains reported below all come from one sample, sequenced in a study of circulating CD8 cells and anti-PD-1 response in melanoma. Each library started from about 14 ng of total RNA using the QIAseq Immune Repertoire TCR panel. Each CDR3 protein is one row after TCRdb ran MiXCR on the reads. This table holds roughly 1,200 distinct CDR3 sequences, about 10% found once. Sorting of live CD3+CD8+TCRalphabeta+ cells by PD-1 and/or TIGIT gave four subsets. The sample in question was CD8+ T cells from PBMCs, obtained at baseline or after one month of anti-PD-1 therapy (not recorded which). The source is a human donor with melanoma.

This rearrangement joins TRBV19 to TRBJ2-1, with TRBD2 identical over 14 bases. The CDR3 is made up of 15 amino acids. V lost 5 bases, J lost 5 bases, and 2 bases stayed unmatched. Germline-derived CDR1 and CDR2 are LNHDA and SQIVND (reference sequence). The CDR3 reads CASSLGLAGDNEQFF. The CDR3 DNA sequence: TGTGCCAGTAGTTTGGGACTAGCGGGGGACAATGAGCAGTTCTTC.

In this sample, this clonotype is medium-sized. This chain joins TRBV11-2 and TRBJ2-1, with a weak D call TRBD1 (5 bases). CDR3 length: 14 residues. The ends were cut back, 5 bases at V and 6 bases at J, with 14 bases in the middle. Looked up from germline, CDR1 is SGHAT and CDR2 is FQNNGV. The CDR3 spells CASSERRGLNEQFF. The CDR3 DNA sequence: TGTGCCAGCAGCGAGCGTAGGGGCCTCAATGAGCAGTTCTTC.

This clonotype ranks as medium-sized. This chain links TRBV2 with TRBJ2-7; D gene unclear. Trimming left V 3 bases short and J 2 bases short, with 14 bases between. Germline V gives CDR1 SNHLY, CDR2 FYNNEI. The CDR3 totals 15 residues. The CDR3 DNA sequence: TGTGCCAGCAGTGATGTTGTGGGCAGAACCTACGAGCAGTACTTC. Its translation: CASSDVVGRTYEQYF. The variable domain in full, with the rest retrieved from reference TRBV2 and TRBJ2-7, is EPEVTQTPSHQVTQMGQEVILRCVPISNHLYFYWYRQILGQKVEFLVSFYNNEISEKSEIFDDQFSVERPDGSNFTLKIRSTKLEDSAMYFCASSDVVGRTYEQYFGPGTRLTVT.

By frequency in the sample, this clonotype is medium-sized (0.01 to 0.1%). The chain couples TRBV29-1 to TRBJ1-1; D call uncertain. Trimming left V 4 bases short and J 1 base short, with 16 bases between. The V gene's germline CDR1 is SQVTM and CDR2 ANQGSEA. The CDR3 is made up of 15 amino acids. CDR3 DNA sequence: TGCAGCGTTGGGGCTTCTGGGAGAGGGAACACTGAAGCTTTCTTT. Amino acids: CSVGASGRGNTEAFF. Full variable domain (outside the CDR3, taken from reference TRBV29-1 and TRBJ1-1): SAVISQKPSRDICQRGTSLTIQCQVDSQVTMMFWYRQQPGQSLTLIATANQGSEATYESGFVIDKFPISRPNLTFSTLTVSNMSPEDSSIYLCSVGASGRGNTEAFFGQGTRLTVV.

This clonotype is judged medium-sized (0.01 to 0.1%). This rearrangement joins TRBV4-3 to TRBJ2-6, with D tentatively TRBD1 (6 bases). The germline V and J ends were trimmed by 4 bases and 0 bases, with 16 bases remaining between them. The germline gives CDR1 LGHNA, CDR2 YSLEER. The CDR3 has 18 amino acids. CDR3 sequence reads: CASSPSTGSISGANVLTF. The CDR3 region has the DNA TGCGCCAGCAGCCCGTCTACAGGGTCTATCTCTGGGGCCAACGTCCTGACTTTC.

This clonotype showed up just a few times. This chain uses TRBV27 with TRBJ2-7; 12 bases map to TRBD1. V was pared by 2 bases and J by 4 bases, with 6 bases of the junction left unmatched. The CDR3 covers 16 residues. Per the germline V gene, CDR1 is MNHEY and CDR2 is SMNVEV (reference sequence). The CDR3 sequence is CASSLQGQGAVYEQYF. The DNA for the CDR3 is TGTGCCAGCAGTTTACAGGGACAGGGGGCCGTTTACGAGCAGTACTTC.

By sample share, this clonotype is medium-sized. In nucleotides, the CDR3 is TGTGCCAGTAGTAGCACTAGCGGGGGGGTCTATACGCAGTATTTT. Its translation: CASSSTSGGVYTQYF. The gene calls are TRBV19 and TRBJ2-3, with 13 bases that match TRBD2. V was pared by 4 bases and J by 7 bases, with 5 bases of the junction left unmatched. CDR1 and CDR2 (germline): LNHDA, SQIVND (reference sequence). This CDR3 is 15 amino acids long.

Notes on this clonotype: This could be a read error, since a much larger clone is one nucleotide away. This chain links TRBV24-1 with TRBJ2-3, with a possible D match to TRBD1 (6 bases). The end of the DNA is better explained by TRBJ1-5, so the J call may be wrong. This CDR3 region has 14 residues. The V gene's germline CDR1 is KGHDR and CDR2 SFDVKD. In nucleotides, the CDR3 is TGTGCCACCAGTCCCGGGGACAACACAGATACGCAGCATTTT. Protein sequence: CATSPGDNTDTQHF.

The chain has TRBV9 and TRBJ1-2, with D hard to call. Germline lookup yields CDR1 SGDLS and CDR2 YYNGEE. V was cut by 0 bases and J by 4 bases, with 10 bases left in between. The CDR3 runs to 14 residues. DNA of the CDR3: TGTGCCAGCAGCGTAGGGGGTTTTTCCTATGGCTACACCTTC. Translation gives CASSVGGFSYGYTF.

This clonotype is labeled as medium-sized. V and J are TRBV6-5 and TRBJ1-1; the D is unclear. V dropped 5 bases and J dropped 3 bases, with 4 bases sitting between them. The germline gives CDR1 MNHEY, CDR2 SVGAGI. The CDR3 has 11 amino acids. For the CDR3, the DNA is TGTGCCAGCAGTCAATACACTGAAGCTTTCTTT. Protein sequence: CASSQYTEAFF.

V and J are TRBV13 and TRBJ2-3, with D unresolved. The CDR3 length is 14 residues. Germline assignment: CDR1 PRHDT and CDR2 FYEKMQ (reference sequence). V dropped 5 bases and J dropped 4 bases, with 13 bases sitting between them. CDR3 in amino acids: CASSEPSSADTQYF. The DNA of the CDR3 is TGTGCCAGCAGCGAGCCCTCCTCGGCAGATACGCAGTATTTT.

This clonotype was counted between two and nine times. The chain couples TRBV19 to TRBJ2-7; D is undetermined. V lost 3 bases to trimming and J lost 5 bases, with 8 bases between them. The CDR3 loop spans 12 amino acids. The V gene's germline CDR1 is LNHDA and CDR2 SQIVND (reference sequence). The CDR3 protein is CASSMMGNEQYF. CDR3 DNA sequence: TGTGCCAGTAGTATGATGGGGAACGAGCAGTACTTC.

On this clonotype: This probably arose from a read error, given a far larger clone one base away. This chain uses TRBV5-8 with TRBJ2-1, with a possible D match to TRBD1 (6 bases). The CDR3 is 16 residues long. V was cut by 3 bases and J by 13 bases, with 26 bases left in between. The V gene's germline CDR1 is SGHTS and CDR2 YDEGEE. The CDR3 DNA reads as TGTGCCAGCAGCTCCGGACAGACTCTAGCCAAAAACATTCAGTTCTTC. Translation gives CASSSGQTLAKNIQFF.

This clonotype counts as medium-sized. The rearrangement links TRBV19 to TRBJ1-5; weak D call: TRBD1 (5 bases). The V gene's germline CDR1 is LNHDA and CDR2 SQIVND (reference sequence). Trimming took off 3 bases at V and 0 bases at J, with 15 bases between the two ends. The CDR3 is 17 residues long. CDR3 amino acids: CASSIWSGPNSNQPQHF. The CDR3 coding sequence is TGTGCCAGTAGTATCTGGTCAGGGCCTAATAGCAATCAGCCCCAGCATTTT.

By frequency in the sample, this clonotype is large (0.1 to 1%). The chain couples TRBV12-5 to TRBJ2-1; D unclear. V lost 3 bases and J lost 8, with 8 bases in between. This CDR3 has 12 residues. CDR1 is LGHNT, CDR2 FRNRAP, per germline. The CDR3 DNA follows: TGTGCTAGTGGTTTCACGAGCGATGAGCAGTTCTTC. As protein: CASGFTSDEQFF.

In its sample, this clonotype is medium-sized. The chain uses TRBV27 and TRBJ2-7; perhaps TRBD1 as D (6 bases). The CDR3 consists of 14 residues. The germline V gene encodes CDR1 MNHEY and CDR2 SMNVEV (reference sequence). V lost 5 bases to trimming and J lost 1 base, with 12 bases between them. The CDR3 bases are TGTGCCAGCAGTCCCGGGACACTTTCCTACGAGCAGTACTTC. Protein: CASSPGTLSYEQYF.

Relative to its sample, this clonotype is large (0.1 to 1%). The chain has TRBV7-3 and TRBJ2-1, with D maybe TRBD2 (6 bases). The CDR3 consists of 15 residues. V lost 5 bases, J lost 6 bases, and 17 bases lay in between. Germline CDR1 SGHTA, CDR2 FQGTGA. DNA for the CDR3: TGTGCCAGCAGCCCAGATGGGACTGGTGGCAATGAGCAGTTCTTC. Its translation is CASSPDGTGGNEQFF.

This clonotype qualifies as medium-sized (0.01 to 0.1%). The gene calls are TRBV19 and TRBJ2-4; D is uncertain. Germline V gene lookup returns CDR1 LNHDA and CDR2 SQIVND (reference sequence). Between the trimmed V and J ends, which lost 3 bases and 1 base, there was a span of 13 bases. This CDR3 has 16 residues. CDR3 DNA sequence: TGTGCCAGTAGTATCTTTGCCGGGTCGGCCAAAAACATTCAGTACTTC. Translated: CASSIFAGSAKNIQYF. Supplemented by reference TRBV19 and TRBJ2-4, the full variable domain reads DGGITQSPKYLFRKEGQNVTLSCEQNLNHDAMYWYRQDPGQGLRLIYYSQIVNDFQKGDIAEGYSVSREKKESFPLTVTSAQKNPTAFYLCASSIFAGSAKNIQYFGAGTRLSVL.

By sample fraction, this clonotype is large. This chain links TRBV2 with TRBJ2-5; possibly TRBD2 for D (6 bases). Trimming took 8 bases from V and 3 from J, leaving 10 bases between them. The CDR3 has 12 amino acids. The germline V gene encodes CDR1 SNHLY and CDR2 FYNNEI. The CDR3 coding sequence is TGTGCCAGCCTGGGACTGGAAGAGACCCAGTACTTC. Translating it yields CASLGLEETQYF.

Note on this clonotype: This may arise from a read error, as a much more abundant clone is one base away. The genes are TRBV27 and TRBJ1-1; TRBD1 is a possible D gene (5 bases). The V gene's germline CDR1 is MNHEY and CDR2 SMNVEV (reference sequence). This CDR3 is built from 14 residues. The CDR3 region is CVSSSRMGLSKAFF. DNA for the CDR3: TGTGTCAGCAGTTCTCGGATGGGGCTTAGTAAAGCTTTCTTT.

This chain uses TRBV2 with TRBJ2-1; 7 nucleotides align to TRBD2. Germline assignment: CDR1 SNHLY and CDR2 FYNNEI. The junction had 13 bases not matched to a gene; V was cut back by 6 bases and J by 8 bases. The CDR3 has 15 amino acids. In nucleotides, the CDR3 is TGTGCCAGCAGGCCCGGCGGCGGGAGTTTGGATGAGCAGTTCTTC. Its protein is CASRPGGGSLDEQFF.

This clonotype is large (0.1 to 1%) by share. V usage is TRBV27 and J usage is TRBJ2-7, with a weak D call TRBD1 (5 bases). The CDR3 length is 14 residues. The V gene's germline CDR1 is MNHEY and CDR2 SMNVEV (reference sequence). With 6 bases removed from V and 5 bases from J, the gap between germline ends came to 17 bases. The chain's CDR3 is CASRPTGYTHEQYF. The CDR3, as DNA: TGTGCCAGCAGACCAACAGGATACACTCACGAGCAGTACTTC.